The 19 T cell receptor beta chains below come from one sample, sequenced in a study of T cells after yellow fever vaccination. Each CDR3 protein gets one entry after TCRdb re-called the 5' RACE reads with MiXCR. The sample consists of more than 90,000 distinct CDR3 sequences, about 7% of them appearing once. The sample here was CD4+ T cells sorted from PBMCs, taken roughly seven weeks after the first yellow fever vaccination. These receptors all stem from a man between 18 and 29 years old who received the YFV17D yellow fever vaccine.

The V and J genes are TRBV15 and TRBJ1-2, with unresolved D. The CDR3 has 15 residues. Germline V gene sequence: CDR1 LNHNV, CDR2 YYDKDF (reference sequence). Trimming stripped 1 base from V and 4 bases from J, with 13 bases between. CDR3 residues: CATSRVPVGGYGYTF. The CDR3 DNA reads as TGTGCCACCAGCAGAGTCCCCGTAGGTGGCTATGGCTACACCTTC.

At least ten counts were recorded for this clonotype. V and J are TRBV6-1 and TRBJ2-3; unclear D gene. Germline lookup yields CDR1 MNHNS and CDR2 SASEGT. V was cut by 7 bases and J by 1 base, with 18 bases left in between. This CDR3 is built from 16 residues. CDR3 coding DNA: TGTGCCAGCACCCCTCCCGTGAGACGGCGCACAGATACGCAGTATTTT. It yields the protein CASTPPVRRRTDTQYF.

This clonotype was recorded at least ten times. The V gene is TRBV27, the J gene TRBJ1-2, with D uncertain. V was shortened by 8 bases and J by 8 bases, with 12 bases between the two germline ends. This CDR3 region has 11 residues. Germline values: CDR1 MNHEY, CDR2 SMNVEV (reference sequence). The CDR3 nucleotides read TGTGCCAGCCCTGTAAGGGTAGGCTACACCTTC. Amino acids: CASPVRVGYTF.

Note on this clonotype: A single base separates this from a much larger clone, so it may be a read error. V and J are TRBV6-1 and TRBJ2-1; D unresolved. Trimming took off 8 bases at V and 3 bases at J, with 17 bases between the two ends. Germline CDR1 reads MNHNS; CDR2 reads SASEGT. CDR3 length: 15 amino acids. In nucleotides, the CDR3 is TGTGCCAGCTGTCCGGCCCTAGGTGGCTACAATGAGCAGTTCTTC. It specifies CASCPALGGYNEQFF.

This clonotype occurred many times. V gene TRBV12-3 or TRBV12-4 combines with J gene TRBJ2-2; D possibly corresponds to TRBD1 (5 bases). Trimming took off 5 bases at V and 2 bases at J, with 12 bases between the two ends. The CDR3 spans 15 residues. In DNA, the CDR3 is TGTGCCAGCAGTGCCCGGACACCCAACACCGGGGAGCTGTTTTTT. It codes for CASSARTPNTGELFF.

This clonotype came up many times. The chain recombines TRBV20-1 with TRBJ2-2; 7 bases align to TRBD2. The CDR3 is 14 amino acids. Unmatched junction bases numbered 9, after V lost 6 bases and J lost 5 bases. Germline-derived CDR1 and CDR2 are DFQATT and SNEGSKA (reference sequence). The CDR3 reads CSATPSGGTGELFF. CDR3 sequence (DNA): TGCAGTGCCACACCTTCCGGGGGGACCGGGGAGCTGTTTTTT.

This clonotype showed up many times. This chain joins TRBV28 and TRBJ1-1; D may be TRBD1 (5 bases). The CDR3 sequence is 15 residues long. CDR1 and CDR2 (germline): MDHEN, SYDVKM. V lost 6 bases and J 1 base, leaving 15 bases between the germline ends. The CDR3 loop is CASSRRRGGNTEAFF. The CDR3 nucleotides read TGTGCCAGCAGCCGACGGAGGGGTGGGAACACTGAAGCTTTCTTT.

This clonotype was picked up many times. This chain connects TRBV4-2 to TRBJ2-5, with D uncertain. CDR3 length equals 15 residues. Trimming cost V 0 bases and J 5 bases, with 13 bases left between them. The germline V gene has CDR1 LGHNA and CDR2 YNFKEQ. The chain's CDR3 is CASSQDLGPGETQYF. CDR3 nucleotide sequence: TGTGCCAGCAGCCAAGATTTGGGCCCTGGGGAGACCCAGTACTTC.

This clonotype was recorded many times. The V call is TRBV7-9, the J call TRBJ2-7, with D perhaps TRBD1 (6 bases). V lost 1 base and J 6 bases, leaving 10 bases between the germline ends. The length of the CDR3 is 13 residues. CDR1 is SEHNR, CDR2 FQNEAQ, per germline (reference sequence). CDR3 region: CASSLDTGTEQYF. Here the CDR3 DNA reads TGTGCCAGCAGCTTAGATACAGGGACCGAGCAGTACTTC.

This clonotype was detected many times. V usage is TRBV7-2 and J usage is TRBJ2-3; 8 bases are shared with TRBD1. CDR1 is SGHTA and CDR2 is FQGNSA in the germline V gene. The CDR3 extends over 14 amino acids. V lost 4 bases to trimming and J lost 6 bases; unmatched junction nucleotides: 6. This CDR3 is CASSYQTGVDTQYF. In nucleotides, the CDR3 is TGTGCCAGCAGCTACCAGACAGGGGTGGATACGCAGTATTTT.

Ten or more counts support this clonotype. The chain recombines TRBV9 with TRBJ2-5, with a tentative D call TRBD1 (5 bases). Trimming took 2 bases from V and 3 from J, leaving 8 bases between them. This CDR3 has 13 residues. CDR1 is SGDLS and CDR2 is YYNGEE in the germline V gene. Written as DNA, the CDR3 is TGTGCCAGCAGCGTCAGGGCAAAAGAGACCCAGTACTTC. Its protein is CASSVRAKETQYF.

This clonotype came up many times. The chain has TRBV7-2 and TRBJ1-1, with D uncertain. Trimming took off 6 bases at V and 1 base at J, with 9 bases between the two ends. The CDR3 consists of 13 residues. Germline V gene data show CDR1 as SGHTA and CDR2 as FQGNSA. This chain's CDR3 is CASRPNQNTEAFF. The CDR3 DNA follows: TGTGCCAGCAGACCAAATCAGAACACTGAAGCTTTCTTT.

This clonotype appeared many times. V usage is TRBV27 and J usage is TRBJ2-5, with TRBD2 as a possible D gene (7 bases). Deletions cut 1 base from V and 0 bases from J, with 18 bases between. Germline V lookup: CDR1 MNHEY, CDR2 SMNVEV (reference sequence). The CDR3 has 18 amino acids. CDR3 amino acids: CASSLLRGGGPYQETQYF. The CDR3 DNA follows: TGTGCCAGCAGTTTATTAAGGGGGGGTGGTCCGTACCAAGAGACCCAGTACTTC.

This clonotype was detected a few times. The chain combines TRBV23-1 with TRBJ2-7; unclear D gene. TRBV23-1 is annotated as an ORF whose role is uncertain. The CDR3 spans 14 residues. The V and J ends lost 7 bases and 2 bases respectively, with 15 bases between them. CDR3 bases: TGCGCCAGCACGCATTGCCGAAGGGCCTACGAGCAGTACTTC. It translates to CASTHCRRAYEQYF.

This clonotype was counted many times. The chain couples TRBV5-1 to TRBJ2-3; no definite D call. Germline CDR1 and CDR2: SGHRS and YFSETQ. The CDR3 is 14 residues long. Trimming removed 0 bases from V and 3 bases from J, with 8 bases in between. CDR3: CASSLGSRTDTQYF. The CDR3 nucleotides are TGCGCCAGCAGCTTGGGGTCTAGAACAGATACGCAGTATTTT.

This rearrangement joins TRBV7-2 to TRBJ1-4, with TRBD1 as a possible D gene (5 bases). Trimming cost V 1 base and J 11 bases, with 20 bases left between them. Germline loops: CDR1 SGHTA, CDR2 FQGNSA. The CDR3 contains 16 residues. CDR3 amino acids: CASSLGRQGGLDKLFF. The DNA for the CDR3 is TGTGCCAGCAGCTTAGGGCGGCAGGGAGGACTGGATAAACTGTTTTTT.

This clonotype was counted ten times or more. This chain connects TRBV5-4 to TRBJ2-5; D is possibly TRBD1 or TRBD2 (6 bases each). In germline, CDR1 is SGHNT, CDR2 YYREEE (reference sequence). The CDR3 contains 15 residues. V was clipped by 2 bases and J by 3 bases, with 14 bases between them. CDR3 DNA: TGTGCCAGCAGCTTACGGTGGGGGGCCGAAGAGACCCAGTACTTC. It yields the protein CASSLRWGAEETQYF.

V and J are TRBV11-2 and TRBJ2-7; D unclear. V lost 2 bases to trimming and J lost 0 bases, with 11 bases between them. This CDR3 spans 15 amino acids. Germline-derived CDR1 and CDR2 are SGHAT and FQNNGV. CDR3 DNA: TGTGCCAGCAGCTTACAGGTCAGGAGCTCCTACGAGCAGTACTTC. Its protein product is CASSLQVRSSYEQYF.

This clonotype was recorded many times. The V gene is TRBV6-1, the J gene TRBJ2-5; D unclear. Trimming shortened V by 4 bases and J by 4 bases, and 7 bases separated the two germline ends. Germline CDR1 is MNHNS and CDR2 is SASEGT. The CDR3 is 12 residues long. The CDR3: CASSVRLETQYF. The CDR3 DNA is TGTGCCAGCAGTGTGAGGCTAGAGACCCAGTACTTC.